Listed below are T cell receptor beta chains from one sample, sequenced in a study of PD-1 blockade in classical Hodgkin lymphoma. This table comes from immunoSEQ multiplex PCR, and its TCRdb copy is limited to in-frame clones, with some not included. Found here are fewer than 40,000 clones, about 89% of them singletons; the top ten hold about 0.22%. The sequenced sample consisted of CD4+ T cells from blood. The receptors come from a human donor with classical Hodgkin lymphoma. The CDR3 runs from the conserved cysteine through the conserved F or W. Fields, in order: V gene, J gene, clone size, D gene, CDR3 DNA, CDR3 protein. The D gene is left open where the match is weak. A clone size is listed for some rows: how often the clone was seen (once, few, many), or a class if it is expanded.

>TRBV19|TRBJ2-3|.|.
TGTGCCAGTACATTGGACGGGTACGGCACAGATACGCAGTATTTT
CASTLDGYGTDTQYF
>TRBV7-8|TRBJ2-7|.|TRBD1
TGTGCCAGCAGCTCGTGGACAGGTAAATTCGAGCAGTACTTC
CASSSWTGKFEQYF
>TRBV7-2|TRBJ2-2|.|.
TGTGCCAGCAGCTTATTAGGTGTCACCGGGGAGCTGTTTTTT
CASSLLGVTGELFF
>TRBV7-8|TRBJ1-2|.|.
TGTGCCAGCAGCTTAGAGGCACGAGTTCGTGGCTACACCTTC
CASSLEARVRGYTF
>TRBV18|TRBJ1-5|once|.
TGTGCCAGCTCAGCGACCGGGACGGATCAGCCCCAGCATTTT
CASSATGTDQPQHF
>TRBV7-8|TRBJ1-5|.|.
TGTGCCAGCAGCAACCCGGGACGTAGCAATCAGCCCCAGCATTTT
CASSNPGRSNQPQHF
>TRBV19|TRBJ1-1|.|.
TGTGCCAGTAAAATTTCCTCTACCTTTCACGTAGAAGCTTTCTTT
CASKISSTFHVEAFF
>TRBV28|TRBJ1-3|.|.
TGTGCCAGCAGCTCGGTCGCAAACACCATATATTTT
CASSSVANTIYF
>TRBV2|TRBJ1-2|.|.
TGTGCCAGCATGGGGGTTGGCTACACCTTC
CASMGVGYTF
>TRBV18|TRBJ1-1|.|.
TGTGCCAGCTCACCACCTAACAGGGTGGGCACTGAAGCTTTCTTT
CASSPPNRVGTEAFF
>TRBV29-1|TRBJ1-1|.|.
TGCAGCGCTGTGGGGCAGGTAGGCTCTGAAGCTTTCTTT
CSAVGQVGSEAFF
>TRBV5-1|TRBJ1-2|.|TRBD1
TGCGCCAGCAGCCTGGGACAGGGGTCTGGCTACACCTTC
CASSLGQGSGYTF
>TRBV28|TRBJ2-3|.|.
TGTGCCAGCAGTTTGGCCGATACAGATACGCAGTATTTT
CASSLADTDTQYF
>TRBV19|TRBJ2-3|.|.
TGTGCCAGTAGTATAGAATCCCGAAGTGGCGACGGACACCACTCTTTCACAGATACGCAGTATTTT
CASSIESRSGDGHHSFTDTQYF
>TRBV7-9|TRBJ1-1|.|.
TGTGCCAGCAGAACATGGACCGGACAGCGGAACACTGAAGCTTTCTTT
CASRTWTGQRNTEAFF
>TRBV6-5|TRBJ1-5|.|TRBD1
TGTGCCACCAGACAGGGGGCGGTTCAGCCCCAGCATTTT
CATRQGAVQPQHF
>TRBV19|TRBJ2-2|.|.
TGTGCCAGTAGTATGTCAGCCAACACCGGGGAGCTGTTTTTT
CASSMSANTGELFF
>TRBV19|TRBJ1-5|.|TRBD1
TGTGCCAGTAGTATGGACAGGGGGGGATATCAGCCCCAGCATTTT
CASSMDRGGYQPQHF
>TRBV6-5|TRBJ2-5|.|TRBD2
TGTGCCAGCAGTTCTAGCGGGGGCCTAGAGACCCAGTACTTC
CASSSSGGLETQYF
>TRBV7-2|TRBJ2-7|.|TRBD1
TGTGCCAGCAGCACCGACAGGGGGGTACTCTACGAGCAGTACTTC
CASSTDRGVLYEQYF
>TRBV14|TRBJ1-6|.|.
TGTGCCAGCAGCCCGAGGGGGGTTAATTCACCCCTCCACTTT
CASSPRGVNSPLHF
>TRBV5-1|TRBJ1-4|.|TRBD1
TGCGCCAGCAGCCCGGGACAGGGTGGGGAAAAACTGTTTTTT
CASSPGQGGEKLFF
>TRBV30|TRBJ2-3|.|.
TGTGCCTGGAGTGTATTGGGGGGAGGAGGAGATACGCAGTATTTT
CAWSVLGGGGDTQYF
>TRBV5-6|TRBJ2-5|.|TRBD2
TGTGCCAGCAGCCCTCGGACTAGCGGGAGGGGGGAGACCCAGTACTTC
CASSPRTSGRGETQYF
>TRBV7-9|TRBJ2-1|.|.
TGTGCCAGCAGCCCGATAGAAGTCGTAGGAAATGAGCAGTTCTTC
CASSPIEVVGNEQFF
>TRBV29-1|TRBJ2-2|.|.
TGCAGCGTTCCAAGAGGTCAGCAGAACACCGGGGAGCTGTTTTTT
CSVPRGQQNTGELFF
>TRBV28|TRBJ1-5|.|TRBD1
TGTGCCAGCAGCCCCGGGACAGCCACCAATCAGCCCCAGCATTTT
CASSPGTATNQPQHF
>TRBV18|TRBJ2-2|.|TRBD1
TGTGCCAGCTCACCTCTCACAGGGGGATACACCGGGGAGCTGTTTTTT
CASSPLTGGYTGELFF
>TRBV2|TRBJ2-3|.|TRBD2
TGTGCCAGCAGTGCCCCACTAGCGGGATACACAGATACGCAGTATTTT
CASSAPLAGYTDTQYF
>TRBV28|TRBJ2-3|.|.
TGTGCCAGCAGTTTACCTAAGGCGCAGTATTTT
CASSLPKAQYF
>TRBV18|TRBJ1-3|.|TRBD1
TGTGCCAGCTCACGGGACAGGGGAAACACCATATATTTT
CASSRDRGNTIYF
>TRBV5-4|TRBJ1-4|.|.
TGTGCCAGCAGCGTAGGTTCCCTTAATGAAAAACTGTTTTTT
CASSVGSLNEKLFF
>TRBV18|TRBJ1-1|.|.
TGTGCCAGCTCACCAAGCAGGGACACTGAAGCTTTCTTT
CASSPSRDTEAFF
>TRBV19|TRBJ2-2|.|TRBD1
TGTGCCAGTCGTACAGGGGGCGCGACCGGGGAGCTGTTTTTT
CASRTGGATGELFF
>TRBV6-5|TRBJ2-1|.|.
TGTGCCAGCAGTCACCGCGTCGGCACTGAGCAGTTCTTC
CASSHRVGTEQFF
>TRBV7-2|TRBJ2-2|.|.
TGTGCCAGCAGCTTATTGGGGAACACCGGGGAGCTGTTTTTT
CASSLLGNTGELFF
>TRBV12-5|TRBJ1-4|.|.
TGTGCTAGTGGTTTGGGCTCGGGGGGGACTAATGAAAAACTGTTTTTT
CASGLGSGGTNEKLFF
>TRBV5-6|TRBJ2-2|.|.
TGTGCCAGCAGCATACCCCGAGGACGTAACACCGGGGAGCTGTTTTTT
CASSIPRGRNTGELFF
>TRBV11-3|TRBJ2-1|.|TRBD1
TGTGCCAGCAGCTTAGTATGGACAGGGCGGAATGATGAGCAGTTCTTC
CASSLVWTGRNDEQFF
>TRBV7-2|TRBJ2-2|.|.
TGTGCCAGCAGCTTCTCGACAGGGAACACCGGGGAGCTGTTTTTT
CASSFSTGNTGELFF
>TRBV7-2|TRBJ2-2|.|TRBD2
TGTGCCAGCAGCGTGGGACTAGCGAACACCGGGGAGCTGTTTTTT
CASSVGLANTGELFF
>TRBV5-4|TRBJ2-5|once|.
TGTGCCAGCAGCACCGACACGTCGCGAGAGACCCAGTACTTC
CASSTDTSRETQYF
>TRBV27|TRBJ1-1|.|TRBD1
TGTGCCAGCAGTTTAAAAGTTAGACAGGGGGTGATGAACACTGAAGCTTTCTTT
CASSLKVRQGVMNTEAFF
>TRBV6-5|TRBJ2-1|.|.
TGTGCCAGCAGTTACTCCGTAGGGGCGCTCGGCAATGAGCAGTTCTTC
CASSYSVGALGNEQFF